This T cell receptor (beta chain) was observed in a study of blood T cells in healthy people across ages. Study conclusions and caveats: Versus aged donors, long-lived donors had higher diversity and more naive CD4+ cells.

PBMCs, at least 7 million per sample, were isolated. V was cut by 4 bases and J by 4 bases, with 17 bases left in between. Germline lookup yields CDR1 MGHRA and CDR2 YSYEKL. The CDR3 runs 16 residues. A second PCR, run for roughly 6 to 11 cycles, used a sample-barcoded 5' primer plus a J-beta primer mix. All cDNA molecules were each tagged by a template-switch adaptor with 12 random nucleotides. Via MiXCR, TCRdb re-called the 5' RACE reads, giving one row per CDR3 protein. The sample carries about 1.1 million distinct CDR3 sequences, 35% to 40% recorded once. Of note for this clonotype: The antigen is unknown.

The V call is TRBV4-1, the J call TRBJ2-1; no firm D call. This clonotype originated in a man between 18 and 35 years old in good health. The specimen sequenced was blood. The CDR3 loop is CASSREAPSSYNEQFF. The CDR3 DNA reads as TGCGCCAGCAGCCGAGAAGCGCCCTCCTCATACAATGAGCAGTTCTTC.